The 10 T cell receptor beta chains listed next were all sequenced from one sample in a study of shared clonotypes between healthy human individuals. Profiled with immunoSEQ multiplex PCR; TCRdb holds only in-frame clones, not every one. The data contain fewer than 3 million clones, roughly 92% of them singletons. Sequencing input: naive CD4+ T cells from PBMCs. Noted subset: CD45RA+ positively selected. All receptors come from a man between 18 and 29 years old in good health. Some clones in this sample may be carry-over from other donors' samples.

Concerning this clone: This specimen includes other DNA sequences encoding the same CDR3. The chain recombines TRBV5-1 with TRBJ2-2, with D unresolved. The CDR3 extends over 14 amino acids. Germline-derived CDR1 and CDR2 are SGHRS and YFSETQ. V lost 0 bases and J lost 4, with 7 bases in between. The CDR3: CASSLGPSTGELFF. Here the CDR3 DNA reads TGCGCCAGCAGCTTGGGACCTTCCACCGGGGAGCTGTTTTTT.

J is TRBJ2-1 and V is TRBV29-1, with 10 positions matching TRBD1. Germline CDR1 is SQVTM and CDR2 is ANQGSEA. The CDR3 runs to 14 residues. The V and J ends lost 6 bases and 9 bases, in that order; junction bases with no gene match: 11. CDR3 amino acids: CSVLLGQGIAEQFF. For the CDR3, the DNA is TGCAGCGTCCTCCTGGGACAGGGGATCGCTGAGCAGTTCTTC.

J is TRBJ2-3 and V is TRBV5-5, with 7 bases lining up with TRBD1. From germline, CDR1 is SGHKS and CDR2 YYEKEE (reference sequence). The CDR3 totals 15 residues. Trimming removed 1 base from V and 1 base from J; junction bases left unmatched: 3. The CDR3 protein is CASSLRQGGTDTQYF. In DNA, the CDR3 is TGTGCCAGCAGCTTGCGTCAGGGGGGCACAGATACGCAGTATTTT.

The CDR3 DNA reads TGTGCCAGCAGCTCCACAGGGGGCCAGTGGACCGGGGAGCTGTTTTTT. Its translation: CASSSTGGQWTGELFF. The J gene is TRBJ2-2, the V gene TRBV7-9; TRBD1 matches at 9 bases. CDR3 length: 16 amino acids. Germline-derived CDR1 and CDR2 are SEHNR and FQNEAQ (reference sequence). V trimming: 4 bases; J trimming: 5 bases; junction bases outside the gene matches: 8.

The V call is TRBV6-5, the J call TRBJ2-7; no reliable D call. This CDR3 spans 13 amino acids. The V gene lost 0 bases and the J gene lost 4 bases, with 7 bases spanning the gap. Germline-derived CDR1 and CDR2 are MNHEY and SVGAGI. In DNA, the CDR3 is TGTGCCAGCAGTTACTCGGCCGTTTACGAGCAGTACTTC. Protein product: CASSYSAVYEQYF.

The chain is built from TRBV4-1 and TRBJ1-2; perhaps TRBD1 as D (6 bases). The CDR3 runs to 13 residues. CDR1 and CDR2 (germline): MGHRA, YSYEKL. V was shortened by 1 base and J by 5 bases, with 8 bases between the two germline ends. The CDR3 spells CASSQVTGYGYTF. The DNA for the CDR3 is TGCGCCAGCAGCCAAGTTACAGGGTATGGCTACACCTTC.

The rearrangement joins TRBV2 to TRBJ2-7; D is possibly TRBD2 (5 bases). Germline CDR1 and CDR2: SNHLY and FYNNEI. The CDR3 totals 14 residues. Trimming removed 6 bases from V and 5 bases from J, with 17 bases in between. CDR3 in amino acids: CASSPFGKSHEQYF. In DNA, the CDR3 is TGTGCCAGCAGCCCATTCGGGAAGTCCCACGAGCAGTACTTC.

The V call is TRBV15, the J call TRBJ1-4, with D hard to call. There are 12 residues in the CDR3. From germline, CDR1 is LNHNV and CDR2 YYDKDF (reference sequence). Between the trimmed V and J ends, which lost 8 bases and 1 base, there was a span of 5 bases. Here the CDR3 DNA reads TGTGCCACCTCGATAACTAATGAAAAACTGTTTTTT. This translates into CATSITNEKLFF.

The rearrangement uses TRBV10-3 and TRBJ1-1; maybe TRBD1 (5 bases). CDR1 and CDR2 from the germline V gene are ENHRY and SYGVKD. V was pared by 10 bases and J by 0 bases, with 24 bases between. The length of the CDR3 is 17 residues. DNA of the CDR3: TGTGCCACCTTGGGGACCGAGGGCTCCTTCGTGAACACTGAAGCTTTCTTT. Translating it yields CATLGTEGSFVNTEAFF.

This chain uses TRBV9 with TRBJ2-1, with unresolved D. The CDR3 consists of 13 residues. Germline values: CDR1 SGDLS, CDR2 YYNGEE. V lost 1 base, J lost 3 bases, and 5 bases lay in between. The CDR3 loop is CASSVQDYNEQFF. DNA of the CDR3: TGTGCCAGCAGCGTACAGGACTACAATGAGCAGTTCTTC.